These 8 T cell receptor beta chains share one sample of origin, sequenced in a study of PD-L1 blockade in urothelial cancer. Repertoires were generated with immunoSEQ multiplex PCR, while TCRdb's copy carries only in-frame clones and drops some. The table includes under 70,000 clones, about 85% detected once. Time point in this sample: pretreatment peripheral blood. The sequencing here drew on PBMCs, taken around atezolizumab (anti-PD-L1) treatment. Receptors were obtained from a man between 65 and 85 years old with urothelial cancer.

This chain connects TRBV2 to TRBJ2-1, with TRBD2 identical over 10 bases. The CDR3 sequence is 14 residues long. The ends lost 3 bases at V and 9 bases at J; junction bases unmatched: 5. Germline V lookup: CDR1 SNHLY, CDR2 FYNNEI. The CDR3 here is CASSDGTSGIEQFF. In DNA form, the CDR3 reads TGTGCCAGCAGTGATGGAACTAGCGGGATTGAGCAGTTCTTC.

The J gene is TRBJ1-1, the V gene TRBV7-2; D is possibly TRBD1 (5 bases). The V gene lost 3 bases and the J gene lost 5 bases, with 13 bases spanning the gap. Germline V CDR1 and CDR2: SGHTA, FQGNSA. The CDR3 runs to 14 residues. In DNA form, the CDR3 reads TGTGCCAGCAGCTTCTTACCCGGGGGTACTGAAGCTTTCTTT. This gives the protein CASSFLPGGTEAFF. The complete variable domain, with remaining parts taken from reference TRBV7-2 and TRBJ1-1, reads GAGVSQSPSNKVTEKGKDVELRCDPISGHTALYWYRQSLGQGLEFLIYFQGNSAPDKSGLPSDRFSAERTGGSVSTLTIQRTQQEDSAVYLCASSFLPGGTEAFFGQGTRLTVV.

This chain uses TRBV7-8 with TRBJ2-7; TRBD1 agrees at 8 bases. The CDR3 spans 18 residues. Trimming cost V 2 bases and J 0 bases; bases outside gene matches: 12. Per the germline V gene, CDR1 is SGHVS and CDR2 is FQNEAQ. The CDR3 DNA reads TGTGCCAGCAGCTTAAGAGGGGGAAGGACAGGGAGCTCCTACGAGCAGTACTTC. It encodes CASSLRGGRTGSSYEQYF.

The rearrangement uses TRBV4-1 and TRBJ1-5, with D hard to call. Trimming cost V 1 base and J 7 bases, with 5 bases left between them. Germline assignment: CDR1 MGHRA and CDR2 YSYEKL. The CDR3 consists of 12 residues. In DNA form, the CDR3 reads TGCGCCAGCAGCCAAGCGGGACAGCCCCAGCATTTT. This gives the protein CASSQAGQPQHF.

The V and J genes are TRBV30 and TRBJ2-6; D might be TRBD2 (6 bases). Trimming pared 4 bases from V and 2 bases from J, leaving 12 bases between. Germline CDR1 reads GTSNPN; CDR2 reads SVGIG (reference sequence). The CDR3 has 15 amino acids. The CDR3 sequence: CAWIHGGTGANVLTF. CDR3 DNA sequence: TGTGCCTGGATCCACGGGGGAACTGGGGCCAACGTCCTGACTTTC.

The rearrangement joins TRBV16 to TRBJ2-3; 9 bases are a match to TRBD1. In germline, CDR1 is KGHSY, CDR2 FQNENV. The CDR3 spans 16 residues. Trimming took 4 bases from V and 6 from J; bases not matched to a gene: 11. In nucleotides, the CDR3 is TGTGCCAGCAGCCGTGCCCCGGGACAGGGAATCGATACGCAGTATTTT. Its protein is CASSRAPGQGIDTQYF.

The chain uses TRBV14 and TRBJ1-2; no firm D call. Germline CDR1 reads SGHDN; CDR2 reads FVKESK. Trimming took 1 base from V and 4 from J, leaving 7 bases between them. This CDR3 has 13 residues. CDR3 in DNA: TGTGCCAGCAGCCAAGTGTCCAGCTATGGCTACACCTTC. This codes for CASSQVSSYGYTF.

This clone has just one count. This chain uses TRBV19 with TRBJ1-1; D remains unclear. CDR3 length: 15 residues. Trimming cost V 7 bases and J 4 bases, with 19 bases left between them. CDR1 LNHDA and CDR2 SQIVND come from the germline V gene (reference sequence). CDR3 sequence: CASTPRSSPSTEAFF. CDR3 in DNA: TGTGCCAGTACCCCGAGGAGTAGTCCGTCCACTGAAGCTTTCTTT.